These T cell receptor beta chains were read from a single sample in a study of cytomegalovirus exposure and HLA in healthy donors. The repertoire was sequenced with immunoSEQ multiplex PCR; TCRdb's copy has only in-frame clones and lacks some. The table shows some 180,000 clones, with 70% to 80% occurring only once. The sequenced sample was PBMCs. The receptors originated from a male donor in good health and CMV-seronegative. CDR3s include the opening cysteine and the closing phenylalanine or tryptophan. A D gene is named only where the DNA matches it firmly. Size tells how often a clone was seen (once, few, many) or the class of an expanded clone, and some rows leave it out.

TRBV11-2	-	TRBJ2-1	TRBD2	CASSPGTSGANEQFF	TGTGCCAGCAGCCCTGGGACTAGCGGGGCCAATGAGCAGTTCTTC
TRBV4-2	once	TRBJ2-7	TRBD2	CASSQERGDYEQYF	TGTGCCAGCAGCCAAGAGCGGGGGGACTACGAGCAGTACTTC
TRBV10-3	-	TRBJ2-6	TRBD1	CAITQQGARSGANVLTF	TGTGCCATCACCCAACAGGGGGCGAGGTCTGGGGCCAACGTCCTGACTTTC
TRBV6-1	few	TRBJ1-2	-	CASRQGYYGYTF	TGTGCCAGCAGACAGGGTTATTATGGCTACACCTTC
TRBV4-1	-	TRBJ1-4	-	CASSQGGGWGGPEKLFF	TGCGCCAGCAGCCAAGGGGGCGGATGGGGGGGGCCTGAAAAACTGTTTTTT
TRBV6-5	few	TRBJ2-6	-	CASRQGANVLTF	TGTGCCAGCAGACAGGGGGCCAACGTCCTGACTTTC
TRBV9	-	TRBJ2-4	TRBD1	CASSEEDRGAKNIQYF	TGTGCCAGCAGTGAAGAAGACAGGGGAGCCAAAAACATTCAGTACTTC
TRBV27	-	TRBJ2-4	TRBD1	CASSSGTGGVGIQYF	TGTGCCAGCAGTTCCGGGACAGGGGGCGTCGGCATTCAGTACTTC
TRBV19	few	TRBJ2-1	-	CASSIAGSSYNEQFF	TGTGCCAGTAGTATAGCCGGGAGCTCCTACAATGAGCAGTTCTTC
TRBV30	once	TRBJ1-6	-	CAWSGPGPAGNSPLHF	TGTGCCTGGAGTGGGCCTGGCCCCGCGGGGAATTCACCCCTCCACTTT
TRBV18	few	TRBJ1-3	TRBD1	CASSHPTRQGKLSGNTIYF	TGTGCCAGCTCACACCCAACCCGACAGGGCAAGCTCTCTGGAAACACCATATATTTT